Presented here are 18 T cell receptor beta chains from one specimen sequenced in a study of T cells after yellow fever vaccination. TCRdb reprocessed the 5' RACE reads via MiXCR and lists one record per CDR3 protein. The sample lists about 300,000 distinct CDR3 sequences, around 6.8% occurring once. Sequences were derived from PBMCs, sampled approximately 40 days after the first yellow fever vaccination. The receptors originated from a man aged 18 to 30 who received the YFV17D yellow fever vaccine.

The chain uses TRBV6-5 and TRBJ2-1, with 10 nucleotides matching TRBD2. V lost 4 bases and J lost 5; bases outside the gene matches: 14. In germline, CDR1 is MNHEY, CDR2 SVGAGI. The CDR3 covers 18 residues. In nucleotides, the CDR3 is TGTGCCAGCAGTTCCTTCTCTATAGCGGGGGGATCCCACAATGAGCAGTTCTTC. Translating it yields CASSSFSIAGGSHNEQFF.

V is TRBV6-2 or TRBV6-3 and J is TRBJ1-1, with D possibly TRBD1 on 6 matching bases. The germline V gene has CDR1 MNHEY and CDR2 SVGEGT. The V and J ends lost 6 bases and 0 bases respectively, with 17 bases between them. There are 16 residues in the CDR3. The CDR3 loop is CASRGATMLMNTEAFF. The CDR3 DNA reads as TGTGCCAGCAGGGGGGCTACAATGCTCATGAACACTGAAGCTTTCTTT.

In its sample, this clonotype was seen many times. This chain connects TRBV6-5 to TRBJ2-1; the D is unclear. CDR3 length: 12 residues. V gave up 6 bases and J gave up 9 bases, with 12 bases separating them. Germline V gene lookup returns CDR1 MNHEY and CDR2 SVGAGI. CDR3 bases: TGTGCCAGCAGCGACGGATCGGGTGAGCAGTTCTTC. It is translated as CASSDGSGEQFF.

In its sample, this clonotype was seen many times. The chain employs TRBV29-1 and TRBJ2-5; 10 bases fit TRBD2. CDR1 SQVTM and CDR2 ANQGSEA come from the germline V gene. The CDR3 loop spans 15 amino acids. V lost 7 bases, J lost 1 base, and 9 bases stayed unmatched. CDR3 amino acids: CSAPDSGGVQETQYF. The DNA for the CDR3 is TGCAGCGCCCCAGACAGCGGGGGGGTCCAAGAGACCCAGTACTTC.

The genes are TRBV28 and TRBJ2-7; possible D gene TRBD2, 5 bases. The CDR3 totals 12 residues. Germline CDR1 is MDHEN and CDR2 is SYDVKM. V lost 4 bases and J lost 6, with 10 bases in between. The CDR3 loop is CASSSLRAEQYV. The CDR3 nucleotides read TGTGCCAGCAGTTCCTTGCGGGCCGAGCAGTACGTC.

This clonotype was seen ten or more times. The rearrangement links TRBV5-1 to TRBJ2-3; a possible D gene is TRBD2 (6 bases). V shed 7 bases and J shed 2 bases, with 11 bases lying between them. This CDR3 comprises 13 residues. Germline CDR1 SGHRS, CDR2 YFSETQ. CDR3 region: CASFSGLTDTQYF. In DNA form, the CDR3 reads TGCGCCAGCTTTAGCGGTCTCACAGATACGCAGTATTTT.

The table lists this clonotype with a few counts. This chain links TRBV29-1 with TRBJ1-1; D may be TRBD1 (6 bases). V dropped 7 bases and J dropped 6 bases, with 15 bases sitting between them. Germline-derived CDR1 and CDR2 are SQVTM and ANQGSEA. This CDR3 contains 12 residues. Here the CDR3 DNA reads TGCAGCGGCAGGGGTATACCCTCTGAAGCTTTCTTT. This encodes CSGRGIPSEAFF.

This chain uses TRBV4-3 with TRBJ2-1; D perhaps matches TRBD2 (5 bases). The CDR3 is made up of 16 amino acids. The V gene lost 0 bases and the J gene lost 4 bases, with 13 bases spanning the gap. Germline V gene sequence: CDR1 LGHNA, CDR2 YSLEER. CDR3 sequence reads: CASSQDGGGRYNEQFF. CDR3 coding DNA: TGCGCCAGCAGCCAAGATGGTGGTGGGAGATACAATGAGCAGTTCTTC.

This clonotype was detected ten times or more. Here the CDR3 reads CASSVRDKRGNEQFF. CDR3 DNA: TGTGCCAGTAGTGTCCGGGACAAGCGGGGCAATGAGCAGTTCTTC. The V gene is TRBV19, the J gene TRBJ2-1; possibly TRBD2 for D (7 bases). CDR1 is LNHDA, CDR2 SQIVND, per germline (reference sequence). The CDR3 is 15 amino acids. V dropped 5 bases and J dropped 6 bases, with 17 bases sitting between them.

This clonotype has just a few counts. The chain carries TRBV20-1 and TRBJ2-3, with D perhaps matching TRBD2 (6 bases). The V and J ends lost 6 bases and 1 base respectively, with 20 bases between them. The CDR3 spans 16 residues. The germline gives CDR1 DFQATT, CDR2 SNEGSKA (reference sequence). CDR3: CSAPDVGTQRTDTQYF. For the CDR3, the DNA is TGCAGTGCCCCTGATGTTGGGACTCAACGCACAGATACGCAGTATTTT.

This clonotype has just a few counts. This chain joins TRBV5-1 and TRBJ2-3, with D possibly being TRBD1 (5 bases). This CDR3 has 15 residues. Trimming pared 4 bases from V and 5 bases from J, leaving 17 bases between. CDR1 and CDR2 from the germline V gene are SGHRS and YFSETQ. The CDR3 reads CASSPSVGQGDTQYF. In DNA form, the CDR3 reads TGCGCCAGCAGCCCCTCCGTGGGGCAGGGAGATACGCAGTATTTT.

This clonotype was seen many times. The chain links TRBV20-1 to TRBJ2-7; D possibly matches TRBD1 or TRBD2 (7 bases each). The CDR3 totals 12 residues. With 5 bases removed from V and 5 bases from J, the gap between germline ends came to 13 bases. Germline V gene data show CDR1 as DFQATT and CDR2 as SNEGSKA (reference sequence). CDR3 loop: CSARQGGDEQYF. In DNA form, the CDR3 reads TGCAGTGCTCGCCAGGGGGGGGACGAGCAGTACTTC.

This clonotype was observed at least ten times. The genes are TRBV7-2 and TRBJ1-1, with 7 bases lining up with TRBD1. In germline, CDR1 is SGHTA, CDR2 FQGNSA. V was clipped by 0 bases and J by 10 bases; unmatched bases: 8. The CDR3 length is 14 residues. CDR3 protein: CASSLAGTAVGAFF. The DNA of the CDR3 is TGTGCCAGCAGCTTAGCCGGGACAGCGGTCGGAGCTTTCTTT.

This clonotype was picked up a small number of times. The chain links TRBV6-2 or TRBV6-3 to TRBJ2-7, with D unresolved. The germline CDR1 and CDR2 sequences are MNHEY and SVGEGT. Trimming removed 0 bases at V and 2 bases at J, with 11 bases between. The CDR3 extends over 15 amino acids. The CDR3 DNA follows: TGTGCCAGCAGTTACTCTCCGGAGCAGCCCTACGAGCAGTACTTC. Its protein product is CASSYSPEQPYEQYF.

This clonotype was picked up many times. This chain uses TRBV20-1 with TRBJ2-3; the match to TRBD2 covers 8 bases. The junction had 7 bases not matched to a gene; V was cut back by 3 bases and J by 2 bases. CDR1 and CDR2 from the germline V gene are DFQATT and SNEGSKA (reference sequence). CDR3 size: 15 residues. The CDR3 nucleotides read TGCAGTGCTAGGGCTCCGGGGGGGAACACAGATACGCAGTATTTT. This translates into CSARAPGGNTDTQYF.

This clonotype has just a few counts. The V call is TRBV3-1, the J call TRBJ2-6; a possible D gene is TRBD1 (6 bases). V lost 4 bases to trimming and J lost 3 bases, with 10 bases between them. CDR1 and CDR2 (germline): LGHDT, YNNKEL (reference sequence). The CDR3 contains 15 residues. The CDR3 bases are TGTGCCAGCAGCCGCAACAGGGTTGGGGCCAACGTCCTGACTTTC. Translating gives CASSRNRVGANVLTF.

The rearrangement links TRBV5-1 to TRBJ1-4; 9 nucleotides line up with TRBD1. Germline trimming cut 4 bases from V and 8 bases from J; bases unmatched to any gene: 6. This CDR3 comprises 14 residues. Germline V gene data show CDR1 as SGHRS and CDR2 as YFSETQ. CDR3 bases: TGCGCCAGCAGCCATGGGACAGGGCGGGAAAAACTGTTTTTT. Its protein is CASSHGTGREKLFF.

This clonotype was observed a few times. This chain joins TRBV20-1 and TRBJ1-6, with 8 bases matching TRBD1. There are 15 residues in the CDR3. V lost 6 bases to trimming and J lost 7 bases; unmatched junction nucleotides: 11. CDR1 and CDR2 (germline): DFQATT, SNEGSKA (reference sequence). CDR3 in DNA: TGCAGTGCCAAGTGGCCCGGACAGGGAAATTCACCCCTCCACTTT. This gives the protein CSAKWPGQGNSPLHF.